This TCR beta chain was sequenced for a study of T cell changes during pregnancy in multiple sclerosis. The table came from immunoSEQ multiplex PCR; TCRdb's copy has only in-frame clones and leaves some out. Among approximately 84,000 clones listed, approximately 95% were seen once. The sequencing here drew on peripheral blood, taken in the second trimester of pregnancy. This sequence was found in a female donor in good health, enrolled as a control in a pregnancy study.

CDR3: CASSRSTSGRSDTQYF. Written as DNA, the CDR3 is TGTGCCAGCTCCCGCTCGACTAGCGGGAGATCAGATACGCAGTATTTT. The chain uses TRBV18 and TRBJ2-3; 12 bases are a match to TRBD2. Looked up from germline, CDR1 is KGHSH and CDR2 is LQKENI. This CDR3 is built from 16 residues. The J segment lost 4 bases and the V segment lost 6 bases, leaving 8 bases of the junction unmatched.